The rows below give T cell receptor beta chains drawn from one sample of a study of blood T cell repertoires in COVID-19. Produced via immunoSEQ multiplex PCR; TCRdb's table is partial and in-frame only. Of about 220,000 clones listed, 82% are singletons. Sequenced material: peripheral blood. The receptors here all came from a woman aged 65 to 85 with COVID-19, enrolled during active disease. The CDR3 runs from the conserved cysteine through the conserved F or W.

length	V	J	CDR3
14	TRBV7-2	TRBJ1-2	CASSAGQGLGGYTF
15	TRBV5-5	TRBJ1-6	CASSLVPGYNSPLHF
20	TRBV4-2	TRBJ2-6	CASSQGARQGLSSGANVLTF
13	TRBV7-2	TRBJ2-5	CASSLGAAETQYF
14	TRBV19	TRBJ1-1	CASSKDRSLLAAFF
15	TRBV11-3	TRBJ2-1	CASSPGTRTYNEQFF
11	TRBV9	TRBJ1-1	CASLLSGEAFF
16	TRBV5-8	TRBJ2-4	CASSFSDRGTKNIQYF
15	TRBV7-2	TRBJ2-4	CASSGYGSPGNIQYF
14	TRBV28	TRBJ1-5	CASSGGTVNQPQHF
15	TRBV28	TRBJ1-5	CASTRATGGYQPQHF
13	TRBV27	TRBJ1-2	CASRTTGTSSYTF
14	TRBV4-1	TRBJ1-1	CASSRAQMNTEAFF
17	TRBV6-2/TRBV6-3	TRBJ2-1	CASSSPFRSPGGNEQFF
16	TRBV7-9	TRBJ2-6	CASSPPGWSGANVLTF
13	TRBV30	TRBJ1-6	CAWSVQDYSPLHF
14	TRBV9	TRBJ1-5	CASSAGGRNQPQHF
15	TRBV14	TRBJ2-1	CASSQVTSGRSMQFF
13	TRBV19	TRBJ2-1	CASSIWTGGLQFF
14	TRBV29-1	TRBJ2-7	CSVIPGTHNYEQYF